The 9 T cell receptor beta chains below were found in one sample sequenced in a study of OX40 agonist ivuxolimab in advanced cancers. Clones were read by immunoSEQ multiplex PCR, and TCRdb kept only the in-frame ones, dropping some. The sample shows approximately 63,000 clones, about nine tenths of them seen only once. Specimen: CD4+ or CD8+ T cells sorted from blood, collected in a trial of the OX40 agonist ivuxolimab. The receptors were sampled from an adult with an advanced solid tumor such as melanoma, head and neck, liver or kidney cancer.

The chain recombines TRBV5-5 with TRBJ1-2; 8 bases map to TRBD1. Losses at the gene ends were 5 bases for V and 3 bases for J; bases not matched to a gene: 9. Germline CDR1 and CDR2: SGHKS and YYEKEE (reference sequence). The CDR3 spans 15 residues. CDR3: CASSPRTGLHYGYTF. Here the CDR3 DNA reads TGTGCCAGCAGTCCTAGGACAGGGCTTCACTATGGCTACACCTTC.

The chain has TRBV10-3 and TRBJ2-1; D is perhaps TRBD2 (6 bases). This CDR3 has 14 residues. The V and J ends lost 6 bases and 8 bases respectively, with 17 bases between them. CDR1 is ENHRY, CDR2 SYGVKD, per germline. The chain's CDR3 is CAISRTTSLDEQFF. The CDR3 DNA reads TGTGCCATCAGCCGAACGACTAGTCTCGATGAGCAGTTCTTC.

This chain links TRBV29-1 with TRBJ2-7; possible D gene TRBD2, 6 bases. The CDR3 has 12 amino acids. V dropped 5 bases and J dropped 5 bases, with 13 bases sitting between them. From germline, CDR1 is SQVTM and CDR2 ANQGSEA. The CDR3 reads CSVSGGNNEQYF. The CDR3 bases are TGCAGCGTTAGTGGCGGGAACAACGAGCAGTACTTC.

This chain connects TRBV27 to TRBJ2-7; D call uncertain. Germline CDR1 reads MNHEY; CDR2 reads SMNVEV (reference sequence). This CDR3 region has 15 residues. V lost 3 bases and J lost 4, with 16 bases in between. The CDR3 loop reads CASSFQPGAYYEQYF. CDR3 nucleotides: TGTGCCAGCAGTTTCCAACCCGGAGCATATTACGAGCAGTACTTC.

This clone has more than one count but fewer than ten. J is TRBJ1-1 and V is TRBV20-1, with no clear D. Per the germline V gene, CDR1 is DFQATT and CDR2 is SNEGSKA (reference sequence). CDR3 length: 10 residues. V lost 3 bases to trimming and J lost 11 bases, with 10 bases between them. CDR3 nucleotides: TGCAGTGCTAGGGGCCCGAAGGCTTTCTTT. Residues: CSARGPKAFF.

Here the CDR3 reads CASSGGDTGELFF. Written as DNA, the CDR3 is TGTGCCAGCAGTGGGGGGGACACCGGGGAGCTGTTTTTT. This chain connects TRBV6-1 to TRBJ2-2; D perhaps matches TRBD2 (6 bases). The CDR3 sequence is 13 residues long. Per the germline V gene, CDR1 is MNHNS and CDR2 is SASEGT. Trimming took off 4 bases at V and 3 bases at J, with 6 bases between the two ends.

This chain joins TRBV5-6 and TRBJ2-3; no clear D. Germline loops: CDR1 SGHDT, CDR2 YYEEEE. V lost 5 bases and J lost 0, with 13 bases in between. This CDR3 is built from 15 residues. CDR3 coding DNA: TGTGCCAGCAGTTCGCCGGAAAGAAGCACAGATACGCAGTATTTT. Translation: CASSSPERSTDTQYF.

This chain links TRBV4-2 with TRBJ2-1; no firm D call. This CDR3 comprises 14 residues. Germline V lookup: CDR1 LGHNA, CDR2 YNFKEQ. Between the trimmed V and J ends, which lost 4 bases and 0 bases, there was a span of 7 bases. The CDR3 protein is CASSLVRSYNEQFF. In DNA form, the CDR3 reads TGTGCCAGCAGCCTCGTCCGCTCCTACAATGAGCAGTTCTTC.

The rearrangement uses TRBV27 and TRBJ2-1; the D is unclear. Germline loops: CDR1 MNHEY, CDR2 SMNVEV (reference sequence). This CDR3 is 14 amino acids long. V gave up 0 bases and J gave up 6 bases, with 9 bases separating them. The DNA for the CDR3 is TGTGCCAGCAGTTTATCGACGACACCCAATGAGCAGTTCTTC. Its translation is CASSLSTTPNEQFF.